This T cell receptor (beta chain) comes out of a study of T cell responses to AZD1222 COVID-19 vaccine. Findings and limits, study-wide: There were mostly white British donors and more females than males, and clonal diversity was possibly underestimated. Spike-specific TCR breadth and depth rose after two AZD1222 doses. Spike-spanning, vaccine-associated CD4 TCRs were dominant at 160-218 and 743-854.

Analysis merged second doses at about 4 or about 12 weeks. This table comes from immunoSEQ multiplex PCR, and its TCRdb copy is limited to in-frame clones, with some not included. The sample records around 150,000 clones, 85% to 95% being singletons. Trimming took 2 bases from V and 5 from J, leaving 11 bases between them. Germline-derived CDR1 and CDR2 are SGHTA and FQGNSA. This CDR3 region has 14 residues. In this sample, this clone turned up a few times. What it binds is unknown. This chain uses TRBV7-2 with TRBJ2-3; no clear D gene. The source was peripheral blood, collected 28 days after the second AZD1222 dose. The sequence came from an adult who received the AZD1222 COVID-19 vaccine. CDR3 coding DNA: TGTGCCAGCAGCTTAAGATACTACTTAGATACGCAGTATTTT. This gives the protein CASSLRYYLDTQYF.